Reported below is one T cell receptor (beta chain). Germline loops: CDR1 WNHNN, CDR2 SYGVQD (reference sequence). The CDR3 extends over 17 amino acids. TCRdb reprocessed the 5' RACE reads and reports one entry per CDR3 protein, with no DNA. The sample is made up of approximately 160,000 distinct CDR3 sequences, and the top ten hold about 8% of it. The data originate from a study of monozygotic twins with inflammatory bowel disease. This sequence originates from a human donor with ulcerative colitis or Crohn's disease, or a healthy co-twin of an affected twin (not recorded which). This chain uses TRBV10-1 with TRBJ1-1; there is no DNA to check the TCRdb D call of TRBD1. The sample was blood. CDR3: CASSADRAASMNTEAFF.